These 30 T cell receptor beta chains share one sample of origin, sequenced in a study of read filtering for tumor transcriptome and immune sequencing. From about 400 ng of RNA, a library with molecular barcoded alpha/delta and beta/gamma adaptors was made. TCRdb re-derived calls from the reads in MiXCR, one entry per CDR3 protein. Altogether about 130,000 distinct CDR3 sequences are present, 13% being singletons, with the ten largest covering approximately 11%. The sequenced material came from a population of CD138-negative cells sorted from bone marrow. The receptors here all came from a donor over 35 with multiple myeloma.

Points on this clonotype: Given a much more abundant clone one base away, this may be a read error. No conserved phenylalanine or tryptophan is present at the end of the CDR3, so a read error is the likely explanation. V usage is TRBV27 and J usage is TRBJ2-2; 7 bases fit TRBD2. CDR3 length equals 14 residues. V shed 4 bases and J 4 bases; nucleotides not matched to a gene: 3. Looked up from germline, CDR1 is MNHEY and CDR2 is SMNVEV (reference sequence). The CDR3 DNA sequence: TGTGCCAGCAGTTCGACGGGGGGCACCGGGGAGCTGTTTTTA. As protein: CASSSTGGTGELFL.

The V and J genes are TRBV7-2 and TRBJ1-4; 7 bases agree with TRBD1. This CDR3 has 19 amino acids. The trim removed 4 bases at V and 0 bases at J, leaving 14 bases unmatched. Germline V gene lookup returns CDR1 SGHTA and CDR2 FQGNSA. The CDR3 DNA reads as TGTGCCAGCAGCTCCCGTTTCAGGGGGGTTGGGCCAACTAATGAAAAACTGTTTTTT. It yields the protein CASSSRFRGVGPTNEKLFF.

The rearrangement joins TRBV2 to TRBJ2-7, with a weak D call TRBD2 (5 bases). CDR1 and CDR2 (germline): SNHLY, FYNNEI. The CDR3 runs 14 residues. V was shortened by 7 bases and J by 5 bases, with 18 bases between the two germline ends. The CDR3 sequence is CASILARTGNEQYF. CDR3 bases: TGTGCCAGCATCTTAGCTCGGACGGGGAACGAGCAGTACTTC.

About this clonotype: Since a far larger clone is one base different, this is likely a read error. The V call is TRBV9, the J call TRBJ2-1, with 14 bases matching TRBD2. The CDR3 consists of 17 residues. CDR1 is SGDLS, CDR2 YYNGEE, per germline. J gave up 2 bases and V 5 bases, and 6 bases lay outside the gene matches. The CDR3 DNA is TGTGCCAGCAGTTACCCGGGACTAGCGGGAGCCTACAATGAGCAGTTCTTC. Translated, it gives CASSYPGLAGAYNEQFF.

The sample holds many counts of this clonotype. The rearrangement uses TRBV10-2 and TRBJ2-7, with 7 nucleotides matching TRBD2. V shed 2 bases and J 0 bases; nucleotides not matched to a gene: 7. Germline CDR1 and CDR2: WSHSY and SAAADI. The CDR3 has 16 amino acids. The CDR3 reads CASSEGLAVLSYEQYF. CDR3 sequence (DNA): TGCGCCAGCAGTGAGGGGCTAGCGGTACTCTCCTACGAGCAGTACTTC.

Note on this clonotype: Sequence at one end of the junction differs from germline and may be a read error. This sequence joins TRBV7-8 and TRBJ1-3; perhaps TRBD1 as D (6 bases). The CDR3 loop spans 17 amino acids. Germline lookup yields CDR1 SGHVS and CDR2 FQNEAQ. As DNA, the CDR3 is TGTGCCAGCAGCCCGATAACAGGGACCCGCTCTGGAAACACCATGTATTTT. Protein product: CASSPITGTRSGNTMYF.

This clonotype was counted ten times or more. V and J are TRBV5-1 and TRBJ1-1; D might be TRBD1 (6 bases). The V gene's germline CDR1 is SGHRS and CDR2 YFSETQ. CDR3 length: 13 residues. The germline V and J ends were trimmed by 3 bases and 3 bases, with 9 bases remaining between them. The CDR3 nucleotides are TGCGCCAGCAGCTCACAGGGCGACACTGAAGCTTTCTTT. Translated: CASSSQGDTEAFF.

In its sample, this clonotype was seen many times. The V call is TRBV20-1, the J call TRBJ2-7; 10 bases are a match to TRBD2. V gave up 1 base and J gave up 2 bases; unmatched junction bases: 5. CDR1 is DFQATT and CDR2 is SNEGSKA in the germline V gene (reference sequence). The CDR3 spans 15 residues. CDR3 bases: TGCAGTGCTAGAGGGACTAGCGGAGCCACCTACGAGCAGTACTTC. Encoded protein: CSARGTSGATYEQYF.

This clonotype was found once. The V and J genes are TRBV29-1 and TRBJ2-7; TRBD2 might be the D (7 bases). Trimming pared 7 bases from V and 0 bases from J, leaving 16 bases between. Germline V gives CDR1 SQVTM, CDR2 ANQGSEA. The CDR3 contains 14 residues. The CDR3 DNA follows: TGCAGCGCCCTTCACGGGGGGCCCTCCTACGAGCAGTACTTC. Amino acid sequence: CSALHGGPSYEQYF.

The table lists this clonotype with many counts. The chain joins TRBV7-8 to TRBJ1-4; 8 bases match TRBD1. Germline assignment: CDR1 SGHVS and CDR2 FQNEAQ. The V segment lost 5 bases and the J segment 3 bases; nucleotides outside the gene matches: 5. This CDR3 has 15 residues. CDR3 loop: CASSPMDRANEKLFF. DNA of the CDR3: TGTGCCAGCAGCCCGATGGACAGGGCTAATGAAAAACTGTTTTTT.

This clonotype appeared many times. This sequence joins TRBV27 and TRBJ1-2; 8 bases agree with TRBD1. The CDR3 covers 16 residues. The J segment lost 4 bases and the V segment lost 6 bases, leaving 13 bases of the junction unmatched. Germline CDR1 and CDR2: MNHEY and SMNVEV (reference sequence). CDR3 loop: CASSSGDRSSPYGYTF. As DNA, the CDR3 is TGTGCCAGCAGCAGCGGGGACAGGTCCTCTCCCTATGGCTACACCTTC.

This clonotype was recorded at least ten times. This rearrangement joins TRBV29-1 to TRBJ2-5; no reliable D call. The CDR3 runs to 12 residues. Trimming stripped 3 bases from V and 5 bases from J, with 10 bases between. CDR1 is SQVTM and CDR2 is ANQGSEA in the germline V gene. The CDR3 protein is CSVDLKHETQYF. The CDR3, as DNA: TGCAGCGTTGATTTGAAGCATGAGACCCAGTACTTC.

This clonotype occurred many times. This chain links TRBV6-1 with TRBJ2-3, with TRBD1 identical over 9 bases. Germline V gene data show CDR1 as MNHNS and CDR2 as SASEGT. V lost 7 bases to trimming and J lost 1 base; unmatched junction nucleotides: 3. The CDR3 extends over 14 amino acids. CDR3 bases: TGTGCCAGCATCTGGGACAGGGGCACAGATACGCAGTATTTT. As protein: CASIWDRGTDTQYF.

This clonotype was seen more than once but under ten times. V is TRBV19 and J is TRBJ2-3; D remains ambiguous. V was shortened by 3 bases and J by 2 bases, with 6 bases between the two germline ends. In germline, CDR1 is LNHDA, CDR2 SQIVND (reference sequence). This CDR3 spans 13 amino acids. DNA for the CDR3: TGTGCCAGTAGTATTGGTGCCACAGATACGCAGTATTTT. Protein: CASSIGATDTQYF. Variable domain in full (rest from reference TRBV19 and TRBJ2-3): DGGITQSPKYLFRKEGQNVTLSCEQNLNHDAMYWYRQDPGQGLRLIYYSQIVNDFQKGDIAEGYSVSREKKESFPLTVTSAQKNPTAFYLCASSIGATDTQYFGPGTRLTVL.

This rearrangement joins TRBV20-1 to TRBJ1-1, with a possible D match to TRBD1 (5 bases). V was clipped by 0 bases and J by 11 bases, with 13 bases between them. There are 12 residues in the CDR3. Germline V lookup: CDR1 DFQATT, CDR2 SNEGSKA (reference sequence). The CDR3 is CSARDVDTGAFF. CDR3 DNA: TGCAGTGCTAGAGATGTGGACACGGGGGCTTTCTTT.

This clonotype was seen repeatedly, ten times or more. V gene TRBV6-5 combines with J gene TRBJ2-5; 8 positions agree with TRBD2. CDR1 MNHEY and CDR2 SVGAGI come from the germline V gene. This CDR3 has 14 residues. Trimming at V came to 5 bases and at J to 4 bases, leaving 6 bases not matched to a gene. Written as DNA, the CDR3 is TGTGCCAGCAGTAGCGGGAGTTTGCGAGAGACCCAGTACTTC. Amino acids: CASSSGSLRETQYF.

V usage is TRBV3-1 and J usage is TRBJ1-4, with 7 positions matching TRBD1. CDR1 and CDR2 (germline): LGHDT, YNNKEL (reference sequence). This CDR3 contains 14 residues. The V segment lost 4 bases and the J segment 6 bases; nucleotides outside the gene matches: 5. The CDR3 DNA sequence: TGTGCCAGCAGCCGCCGGGACAGCGATGAAAAACTGTTTTTT. Its translation: CASSRRDSDEKLFF.

This clonotype was recorded many times. One end of the junction varies from germline; a read error may be responsible. This chain links TRBV6-5 with TRBJ2-3; maybe TRBD1 (5 bases). Per the germline V gene, CDR1 is MNHEY and CDR2 is SVGAGI. The CDR3 length is 13 residues. CDR3 sequence (DNA): TGTGCCAGCAATCCAGACAGCAGAGATACGCAGTATTTT. Amino acids: CASNPDSRDTQYF.

Of note for this clonotype: A read error may be the cause here, since a much bigger clone is one base away. The rearrangement uses TRBV5-1 and TRBJ1-5, with D unclear. Germline values: CDR1 SGHRS, CDR2 YFSETQ. The CDR3 sequence is 13 residues long. CDR3 sequence: CASSLGQRQPRHF. The CDR3 DNA sequence: TGCGCCAGCAGCTTGGGGCAGCGTCAGCCCCGGCATTTT.

There are many counts of this clonotype. Its ends do not fully match the called genes, so a read error is possible. This chain uses TRBV29-1 with TRBJ2-1; D is uncertain. Germline V gives CDR1 SQVTM, CDR2 ANQGSEA. This CDR3 has 11 residues. CDR3 sequence: CSVRSYKEQFF. Written as DNA, the CDR3 is TGCAGCGTGAGAAGTTACAAAGAGCAGTTCTTC.

This chain uses TRBV11-2 with TRBJ1-1, with a weak D call TRBD1 (5 bases). Looked up from germline, CDR1 is SGHAT and CDR2 is FQNNGV. V gave up 2 bases and J gave up 7 bases, with 14 bases separating them. The CDR3 is 14 residues long. The CDR3 DNA is TGTGCCAGCAGCTTACCCCTCCGGGACCATGAAGCTTTCTTT. Protein: CASSLPLRDHEAFF. Complete variable domain (other parts from reference TRBV11-2 and TRBJ1-1): EAGVAQSPRYKIIEKRQSVAFWCNPISGHATLYWYQQILGQGPKLLIQFQNNGVVDDSQLPKDRFSAERLKGVDSTLKIQPAKLEDSAVYLCASSLPLRDHEAFFGQGTRLTVV.

Of note for this clonotype: A much larger clone is a single base away; this may be a read error. The J gene is TRBJ2-4, the V gene TRBV12-3 or TRBV12-4; D uncertain. With 1 base removed from V and 6 bases from J, the gap between germline ends came to 7 bases. CDR3 length: 13 residues. The CDR3 nucleotides are TGTGCCAGCAGTTTAGTGGAAAGAAACATTCAGTACTTC. Its protein is CASSLVERNIQYF.

This clonotype was detected many times. The V call is TRBV7-2, the J call TRBJ2-1; 7 positions match TRBD1. This CDR3 is 15 amino acids long. Losses at the gene ends were 3 bases for V and 7 bases for J; bases not matched to a gene: 9. Germline values: CDR1 SGHTA, CDR2 FQGNSA. CDR3 DNA sequence: TGTGCCAGCAGCTTCCCACGACAGGGTCGAAATGAGCAGTTCTTC. Its translation: CASSFPRQGRNEQFF.

This clonotype was seen many times. The chain employs TRBV7-2 and TRBJ2-7; 10 positions agree with TRBD1. The germline V gene encodes CDR1 SGHTA and CDR2 FQGNSA. J gave up 5 bases and V 4 bases, and 8 bases lay outside the gene matches. This CDR3 is 15 amino acids long. CDR3 region: CASSSTGTGAHEQYF. The CDR3, as DNA: TGTGCCAGCAGCTCCACCGGGACAGGGGCCCACGAGCAGTACTTC.

This clonotype was seen at least ten times. The chain carries TRBV5-1 and TRBJ2-3; D gene uncertain. Trimming left V 0 bases short and J 4 bases short, with 15 bases between. The CDR3 is 16 residues long. Germline V CDR1 and CDR2: SGHRS, YFSETQ. CDR3 residues: CASSLAAYVVADTQYF. In nucleotides, the CDR3 is TGCGCCAGCAGCTTGGCGGCTTACGTGGTGGCAGATACGCAGTATTTT.

This clonotype was picked up many times. The chain is built from TRBV6-6 and TRBJ2-3; D ambiguous. This CDR3 is built from 12 residues. The V gene lost 7 bases and the J gene lost 6 bases, with 11 bases spanning the gap. CDR1 is MNHNY and CDR2 is SVGAGI in the germline V gene (reference sequence). CDR3 region: CASTYSRDTQYF. The CDR3, as DNA: TGTGCCAGCACTTATAGCCGGGATACGCAGTATTTT.

J is TRBJ2-6 and V is TRBV5-1; perhaps TRBD2 as D (5 bases). Germline V lookup: CDR1 SGHRS, CDR2 YFSETQ. There are 15 residues in the CDR3. V lost 4 bases and J lost 3, with 11 bases in between. CDR3 loop: CASSPGESGANVLTF. The DNA of the CDR3 is TGCGCCAGCAGCCCCGGGGAGAGTGGGGCCAACGTCCTGACTTTC. Drawing the rest from reference TRBV5-1 and TRBJ2-6, the complete variable domain is KAGVTQTPRYLIKTRGQQVTLSCSPISGHRSVSWYQQTPGQGLQFLFEYFSETQRNKGNFPGRFSGRQFSNSRSEMNVSTLELGDSALYLCASSPGESGANVLTFGAGSRLTVL.

This clonotype occurred many times. The chain carries TRBV5-1 and TRBJ1-1; weak D call: TRBD1 (6 bases). Germline loops: CDR1 SGHRS, CDR2 YFSETQ. The CDR3 consists of 15 residues. V lost 0 bases, J lost 1 base, and 10 bases lay in between. The CDR3 is CASSLVGGRNTEAFF. CDR3 nucleotides: TGCGCCAGCAGCTTGGTGGGGGGCCGGAACACTGAAGCTTTCTTT.

Ten or more counts support this clonotype. The chain has TRBV29-1 and TRBJ2-5; 7 positions agree with TRBD2. V lost 4 bases to trimming and J lost 4 bases; unmatched junction nucleotides: 9. Germline-derived CDR1 and CDR2 are SQVTM and ANQGSEA. The CDR3 totals 14 residues. This CDR3 reads CSVGTLAGLETQYF. CDR3 nucleotides: TGCAGCGTTGGGACCTTAGCGGGTTTAGAGACCCAGTACTTC. Full variable domain (remainder filled in from reference TRBV29-1 and TRBJ2-5): SAVISQKPSRDICQRGTSLTIQCQVDSQVTMMFWYRQQPGQSLTLIATANQGSEATYESGFVIDKFPISRPNLTFSTLTVSNMSPEDSSIYLCSVGTLAGLETQYFGPGTRLLVL.

This clonotype was found many times. The rearrangement links TRBV6-6 to TRBJ2-7, with 9 bases that match TRBD1. Unmatched junction bases numbered 10, after V lost 7 bases and J lost 6 bases. The CDR3 runs 14 residues. Germline lookup yields CDR1 MNHNY and CDR2 SVGAGI (reference sequence). Here the CDR3 DNA reads TGTGCCAGCAAGCCGCGACAGGGGGTTTTCGAGCAGTACTTC. Translating it yields CASKPRQGVFEQYF.